This T cell receptor beta chain was obtained from a study of response to subunit inactivated influenza vaccine. TCRdb re-called the RT-PCR reads with MiXCR, one entry per CDR3 protein. The sample carries hundreds of thousands of distinct CDR3 sequences, more than 15% recorded once. Germline-derived CDR1 and CDR2 are MNHEY and SVGAGI. Trimming left V 0 bases short and J 4 bases short, with 19 bases between. The CDR3 runs 19 residues. This clonotype was observed at least ten times. The input for sequencing was PBMCs from blood, taken 11 to 12 days after vaccination. The receptor was derived from a man aged 45-60 years who received an inactivated influenza vaccine. The genes are TRBV6-5 and TRBJ2-6; tentatively, D is TRBD2 (6 bases). CDR3 nucleotide sequence: TGTGCCAGCAGTTACTCGAATATGGGGGGTTCTTCCGGGGCCAACGTCCTGACTTTC. It yields the protein CASSYSNMGGSSGANVLTF.